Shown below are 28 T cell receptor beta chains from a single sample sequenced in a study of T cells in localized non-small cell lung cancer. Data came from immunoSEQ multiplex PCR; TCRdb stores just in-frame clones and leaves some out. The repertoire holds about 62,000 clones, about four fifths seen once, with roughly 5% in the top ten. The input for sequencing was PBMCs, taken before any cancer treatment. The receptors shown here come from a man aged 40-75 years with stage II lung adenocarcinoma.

CDR3 amino acids: CASSQEQASGFYEQYF. The CDR3 nucleotides are TGTGCCAGCAGCCAAGAGCAGGCTAGCGGGTTCTACGAGCAGTACTTC. The gene calls are TRBV4-2 and TRBJ2-7; 8 bases map to TRBD2. Germline V gene lookup returns CDR1 LGHNA and CDR2 YNFKEQ. The CDR3 consists of 16 residues. V was clipped by 0 bases and J by 3 bases; unmatched bases: 7.

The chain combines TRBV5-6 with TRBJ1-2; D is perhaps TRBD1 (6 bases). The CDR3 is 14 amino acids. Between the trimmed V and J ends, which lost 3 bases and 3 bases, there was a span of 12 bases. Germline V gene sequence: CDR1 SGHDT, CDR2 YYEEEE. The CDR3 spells CASSWGGRDYGYTF. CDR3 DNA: TGTGCCAGCAGCTGGGGGGGCCGTGACTATGGCTACACCTTC.

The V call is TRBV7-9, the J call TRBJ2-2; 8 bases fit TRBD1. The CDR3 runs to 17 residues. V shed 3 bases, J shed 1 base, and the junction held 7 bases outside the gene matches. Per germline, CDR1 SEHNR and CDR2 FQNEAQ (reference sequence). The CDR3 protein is CASSLETGTGNTGELFF. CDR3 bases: TGTGCCAGCAGCTTGGAAACCGGGACAGGGAACACCGGGGAGCTGTTTTTT.

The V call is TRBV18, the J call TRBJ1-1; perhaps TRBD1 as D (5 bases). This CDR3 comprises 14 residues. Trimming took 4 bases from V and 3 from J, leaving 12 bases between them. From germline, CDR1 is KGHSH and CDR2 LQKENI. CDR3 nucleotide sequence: TGTGCCAGCTCACTTGCGTCAGGGTACACTGAAGCTTTCTTT. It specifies CASSLASGYTEAFF.

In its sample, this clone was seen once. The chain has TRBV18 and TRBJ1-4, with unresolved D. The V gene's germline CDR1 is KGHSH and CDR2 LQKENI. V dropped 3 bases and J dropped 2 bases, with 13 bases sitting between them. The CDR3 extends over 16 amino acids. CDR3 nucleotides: TGTGCCAGCTCACCCCAGTACACCGACACTAATGAAAAACTGTTTTTT. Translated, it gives CASSPQYTDTNEKLFF.

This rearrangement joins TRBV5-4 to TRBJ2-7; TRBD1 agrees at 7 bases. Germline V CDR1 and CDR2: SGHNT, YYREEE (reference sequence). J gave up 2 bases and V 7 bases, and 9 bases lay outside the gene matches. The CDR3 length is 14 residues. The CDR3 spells CASSDRASAYEQYF. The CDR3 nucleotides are TGTGCCAGCTCCGACAGGGCGTCCGCCTACGAGCAGTACTTC.

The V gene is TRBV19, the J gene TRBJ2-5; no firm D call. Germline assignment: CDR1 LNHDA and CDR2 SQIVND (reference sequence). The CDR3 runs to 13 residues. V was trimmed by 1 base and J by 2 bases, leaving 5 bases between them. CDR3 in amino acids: CASSIAVQETQYF. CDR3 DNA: TGTGCCAGTAGTATAGCGGTTCAAGAGACCCAGTACTTC.

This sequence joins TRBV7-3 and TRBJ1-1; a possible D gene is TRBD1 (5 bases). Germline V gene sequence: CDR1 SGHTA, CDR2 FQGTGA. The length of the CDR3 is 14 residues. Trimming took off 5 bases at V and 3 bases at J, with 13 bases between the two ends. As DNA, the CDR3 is TGTGCCAGCAGCGACGGGCAGGGATACACTGAAGCTTTCTTT. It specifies CASSDGQGYTEAFF. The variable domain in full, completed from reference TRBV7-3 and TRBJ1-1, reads GAGVSQTPSNKVTEKGKYVELRCDPISGHTALYWYRQSLGQGPEFLIYFQGTGAADDSGLPNDRFFAVRPEGSVSTLKIQRTERGDSAVYLCASSDGQGYTEAFFGQGTRLTVV.

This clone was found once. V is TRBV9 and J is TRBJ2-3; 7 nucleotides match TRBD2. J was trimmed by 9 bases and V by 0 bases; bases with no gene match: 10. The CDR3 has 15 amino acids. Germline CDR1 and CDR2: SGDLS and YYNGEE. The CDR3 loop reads CASSVGGGPISTQYF. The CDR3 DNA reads TGTGCCAGCAGCGTAGGGGGAGGGCCAATTAGCACGCAGTATTTT.

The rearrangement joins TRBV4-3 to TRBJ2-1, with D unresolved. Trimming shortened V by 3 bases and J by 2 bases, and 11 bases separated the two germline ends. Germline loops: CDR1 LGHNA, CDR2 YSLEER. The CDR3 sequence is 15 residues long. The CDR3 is CASSQQLDPYNEQFF. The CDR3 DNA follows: TGCGCCAGCAGCCAGCAGCTCGACCCCTACAATGAGCAGTTCTTC.

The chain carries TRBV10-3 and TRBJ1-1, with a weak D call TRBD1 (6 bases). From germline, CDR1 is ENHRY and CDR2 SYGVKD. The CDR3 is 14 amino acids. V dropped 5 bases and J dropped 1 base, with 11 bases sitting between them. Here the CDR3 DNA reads TGTGCCATCAGTCTCCAGGGGACGAACACTGAAGCTTTCTTT. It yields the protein CAISLQGTNTEAFF.

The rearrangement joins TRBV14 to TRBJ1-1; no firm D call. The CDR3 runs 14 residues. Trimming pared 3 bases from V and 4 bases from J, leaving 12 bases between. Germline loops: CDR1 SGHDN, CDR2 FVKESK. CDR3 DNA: TGTGCCAGCAGCCACTTAACCTGGGGCACTGAAGCTTTCTTT. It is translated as CASSHLTWGTEAFF.

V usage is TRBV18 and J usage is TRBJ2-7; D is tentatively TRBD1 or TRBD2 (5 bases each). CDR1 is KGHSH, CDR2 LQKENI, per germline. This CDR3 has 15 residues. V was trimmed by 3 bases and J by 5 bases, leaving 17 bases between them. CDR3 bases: TGTGCCAGCTCACCGGGGGAAGGTGGTTTGAACGAGCAGTACTTC. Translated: CASSPGEGGLNEQYF. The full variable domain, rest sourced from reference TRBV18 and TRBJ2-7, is NAGVMQNPRHLVRRRGQEARLRCSPMKGHSHVYWYRQLPEEGLKFMVYLQKENIIDESGMPKERFSAEFPKEGPSILRIQQVVRGDSAAYFCASSPGEGGLNEQYFGPGTRLTVT.

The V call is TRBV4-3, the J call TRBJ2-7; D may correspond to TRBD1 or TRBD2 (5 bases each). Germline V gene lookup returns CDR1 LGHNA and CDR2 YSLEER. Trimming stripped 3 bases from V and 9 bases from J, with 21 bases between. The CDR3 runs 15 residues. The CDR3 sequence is CASSQEWGPYPPQYF. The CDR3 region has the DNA TGCGCCAGCAGCCAGGAGTGGGGACCGTACCCTCCGCAGTACTTC.

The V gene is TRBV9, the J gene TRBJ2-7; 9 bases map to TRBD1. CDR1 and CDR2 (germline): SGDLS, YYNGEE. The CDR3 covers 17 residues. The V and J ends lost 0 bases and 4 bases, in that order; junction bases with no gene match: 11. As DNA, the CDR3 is TGTGCCAGCAGCGTAGCCCGCCGGGACAGGGCGCCATACGAGCAGTACTTC. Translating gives CASSVARRDRAPYEQYF.

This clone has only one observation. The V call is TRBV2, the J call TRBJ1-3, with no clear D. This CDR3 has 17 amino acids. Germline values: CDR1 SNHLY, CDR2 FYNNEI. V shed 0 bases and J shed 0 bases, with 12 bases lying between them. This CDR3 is CASSEALVSYSGNTIYF. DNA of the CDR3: TGTGCCAGCAGTGAAGCGCTTGTTTCGTACTCTGGAAACACCATATATTTT.

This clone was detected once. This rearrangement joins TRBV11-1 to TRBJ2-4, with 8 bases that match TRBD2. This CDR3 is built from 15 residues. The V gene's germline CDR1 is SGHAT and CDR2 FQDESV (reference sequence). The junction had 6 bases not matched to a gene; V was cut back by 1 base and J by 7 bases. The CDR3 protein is CASSLGSGGGNIQYF. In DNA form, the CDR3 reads TGTGCCAGCAGCTTAGGGTCGGGAGGGGGGAACATTCAGTACTTC.

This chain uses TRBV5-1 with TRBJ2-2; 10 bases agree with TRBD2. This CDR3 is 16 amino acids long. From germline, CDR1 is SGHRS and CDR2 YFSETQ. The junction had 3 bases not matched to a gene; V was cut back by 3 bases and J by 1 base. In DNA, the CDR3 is TGCGCCAGCAGCTGGCGGACTAGCGGGAACACCGGGGAGCTGTTTTTT. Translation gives CASSWRTSGNTGELFF.

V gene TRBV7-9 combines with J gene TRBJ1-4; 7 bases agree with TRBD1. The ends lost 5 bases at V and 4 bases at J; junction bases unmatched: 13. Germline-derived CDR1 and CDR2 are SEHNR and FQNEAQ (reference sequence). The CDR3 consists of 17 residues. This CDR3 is CASSPKGAGRGNEKLFF. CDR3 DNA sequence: TGTGCCAGCAGCCCCAAGGGGGCCGGACGTGGTAATGAAAAACTGTTTTTT.

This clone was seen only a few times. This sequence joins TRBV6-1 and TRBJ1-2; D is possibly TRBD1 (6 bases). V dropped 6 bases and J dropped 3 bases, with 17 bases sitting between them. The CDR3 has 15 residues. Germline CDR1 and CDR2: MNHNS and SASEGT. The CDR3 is CASSAAGDTYYGYTF. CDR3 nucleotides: TGTGCCAGCAGCGCAGCGGGGGACACCTACTATGGCTACACCTTC.

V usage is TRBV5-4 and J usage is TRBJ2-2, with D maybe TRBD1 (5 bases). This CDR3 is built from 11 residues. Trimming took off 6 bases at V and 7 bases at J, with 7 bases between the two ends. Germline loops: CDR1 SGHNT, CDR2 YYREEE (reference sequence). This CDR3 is CASTGHGELFF. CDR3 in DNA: TGTGCCAGCACCGGACACGGGGAGCTGTTTTTT.

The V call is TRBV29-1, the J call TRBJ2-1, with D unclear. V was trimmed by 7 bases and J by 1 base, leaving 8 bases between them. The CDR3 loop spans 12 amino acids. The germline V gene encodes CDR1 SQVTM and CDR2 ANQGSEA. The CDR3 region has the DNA TGCAGCGCCTTCGGTTCCTACAATGAGCAGTTCTTC. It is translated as CSAFGSYNEQFF.

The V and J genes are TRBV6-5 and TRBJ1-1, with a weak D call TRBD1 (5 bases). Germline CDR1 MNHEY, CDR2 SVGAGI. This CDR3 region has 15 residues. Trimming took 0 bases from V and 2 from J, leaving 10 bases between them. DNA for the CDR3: TGTGCCAGCAGTTACTCGACAGCTTTTAACACTGAAGCTTTCTTT. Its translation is CASSYSTAFNTEAFF.

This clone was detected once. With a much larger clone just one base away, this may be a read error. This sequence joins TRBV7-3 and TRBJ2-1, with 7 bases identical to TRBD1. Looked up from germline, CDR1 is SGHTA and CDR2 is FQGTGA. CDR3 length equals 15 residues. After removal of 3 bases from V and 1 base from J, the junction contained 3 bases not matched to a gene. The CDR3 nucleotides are TGTGCCAGCAGCTTTGAGACAGGGTCCTACAATGAGCAGTTCTTC. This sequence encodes CASSFETGSYNEQFF.

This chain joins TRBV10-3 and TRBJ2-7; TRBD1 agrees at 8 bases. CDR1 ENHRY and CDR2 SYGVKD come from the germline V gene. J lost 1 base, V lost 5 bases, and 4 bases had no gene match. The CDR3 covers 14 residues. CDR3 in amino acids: CAISSDRGSYEQYF. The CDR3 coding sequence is TGTGCCATCAGTTCCGACAGGGGTTCCTACGAGCAGTACTTC.

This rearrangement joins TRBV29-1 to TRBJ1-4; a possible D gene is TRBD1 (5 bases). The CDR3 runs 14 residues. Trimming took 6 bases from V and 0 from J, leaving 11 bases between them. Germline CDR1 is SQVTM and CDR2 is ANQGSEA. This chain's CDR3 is CSVQGPATNEKLFF. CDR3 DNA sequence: TGCAGCGTCCAGGGACCTGCAACTAATGAAAAACTGTTTTTT.

CDR3: CASSVAGPSYNEQFF. The CDR3 bases are TGTGCCAGCAGCGTAGCCGGGCCCTCCTACAATGAGCAGTTCTTC. The chain has TRBV9 and TRBJ2-1; D uncertain. V lost 0 bases and J lost 0, with 7 bases in between. Per germline, CDR1 SGDLS and CDR2 YYNGEE. The CDR3 loop spans 15 amino acids.

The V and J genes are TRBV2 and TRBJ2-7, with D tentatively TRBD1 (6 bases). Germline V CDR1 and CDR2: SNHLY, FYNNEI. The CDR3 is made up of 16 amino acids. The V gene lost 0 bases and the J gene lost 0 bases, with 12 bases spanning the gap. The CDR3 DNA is TGTGCCAGCAGTGAAGCGCAGGGGCTAAGCTCCTACGAGCAGTACTTC. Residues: CASSEAQGLSSYEQYF.